Each of the 28 T cell receptor beta chains below was sequenced from the same sample in a study of T cell changes during pregnancy in multiple sclerosis. Sequencing used immunoSEQ multiplex PCR; TCRdb keeps in-frame clones, though not all of them. The data hold approximately 89,000 clones, with 94% observed a single time. The starting material was peripheral blood, obtained in the third trimester of pregnancy. These receptors were taken from a female donor with multiple sclerosis, enrolled in a pregnancy study.

J is TRBJ2-3 and V is TRBV7-3, with 9 nucleotides matching TRBD1. CDR1 is SGHTA and CDR2 is FQGTGA in the germline V gene. This CDR3 spans 15 amino acids. Losses at the gene ends were 5 bases for V and 2 bases for J; bases not matched to a gene: 5. CDR3 residues: CASSLRDRATDTQYF. The CDR3, as DNA: TGTGCCAGCAGCCTCCGGGACAGGGCCACAGATACGCAGTATTTT.

The chain joins TRBV27 to TRBJ1-6; no reliable D call. The V gene's germline CDR1 is MNHEY and CDR2 SMNVEV (reference sequence). The length of the CDR3 is 14 residues. The V gene lost 5 bases and the J gene lost 5 bases, with 10 bases spanning the gap. The CDR3 loop reads CASSRRVDNSPLHF. For the CDR3, the DNA is TGTGCCAGCAGTCGGAGGGTTGATAATTCACCCCTCCACTTT.

This rearrangement joins TRBV5-4 to TRBJ2-1; TRBD2 aligns across 8 bases. Germline V CDR1 and CDR2: SGHNT, YYREEE (reference sequence). V trimming: 2 bases; J trimming: 7 bases; junction bases outside the gene matches: 11. The CDR3 is 16 amino acids. Here the CDR3 DNA reads TGTGCCAGCAGCTTTGTCAGAGCGGGGGTTGGGAATGAGCAGTTCTTC. Its translation is CASSFVRAGVGNEQFF.

The chain couples TRBV2 to TRBJ1-5; perhaps TRBD1 as D (5 bases). V was clipped by 6 bases and J by 2 bases, with 20 bases between them. There are 17 residues in the CDR3. CDR1 and CDR2 from the germline V gene are SNHLY and FYNNEI. CDR3 DNA: TGTGCCAGCAGACCTCGTGGCAGGGTCTCCGGCAATCAGCCCCAGCATTTT. It yields the protein CASRPRGRVSGNQPQHF.

The V and J genes are TRBV5-6 and TRBJ1-1; D gene unclear. The CDR3 contains 13 residues. Trimming removed 0 bases at V and 5 bases at J, with 8 bases between. From germline, CDR1 is SGHDT and CDR2 YYEEEE. This CDR3 reads CASSLVRGTEAFF. As DNA, the CDR3 is TGTGCCAGCAGCTTGGTTCGGGGAACTGAAGCTTTCTTT.

The V and J genes are TRBV7-8 and TRBJ1-6; 8 bases align to TRBD1. Trimming took 7 bases from V and 11 from J; bases not matched to a gene: 10. There are 14 residues in the CDR3. Germline values: CDR1 SGHVS, CDR2 FQNEAQ. The CDR3 sequence: CASTDGQGLPPLHF. CDR3 bases: TGTGCCAGCACCGACGGACAGGGTCTTCCACCCCTCCACTTT. The full variable domain, completed using reference TRBV7-8 and TRBJ1-6, is GAGVSQSPRYKVAKRGQDVALRCDPISGHVSLFWYQQALGQGPEFLTYFQNEAQLDKSGLPSDRFFAERPEGSVSTLKIQRTQQEDSAVYLCASTDGQGLPPLHFGNGTRLTVT.

The V and J genes are TRBV7-2 and TRBJ2-5; D is perhaps TRBD2 (6 bases). Germline values: CDR1 SGHTA, CDR2 FQGNSA. The CDR3 sequence is 14 residues long. V gave up 1 base and J gave up 6 bases, with 12 bases separating them. The CDR3 region has the DNA TGTGCCAGCAGCTTAGGAGTCCGGGAGCAGACCCAGTACTTC. Protein sequence: CASSLGVREQTQYF.

The V and J genes are TRBV19 and TRBJ2-2; D might be TRBD1 (6 bases). V was trimmed by 7 bases and J by 1 base, leaving 13 bases between them. CDR1 and CDR2 from the germline V gene are LNHDA and SQIVND (reference sequence). The CDR3 sequence is 15 residues long. In DNA, the CDR3 is TGTGCCAGTAAAGGCGGACAGATGAACACCGGGGAGCTGTTTTTT. Protein sequence: CASKGGQMNTGELFF.

The rearrangement links TRBV4-1 to TRBJ2-7, with TRBD2 matching 9 bases. The CDR3 loop spans 18 amino acids. Germline values: CDR1 MGHRA, CDR2 YSYEKL. With V trimmed by 4 bases and J by 4 bases, 17 bases remained unmatched. The chain's CDR3 is CASSPNLFGLAQGYEQYF. The DNA for the CDR3 is TGCGCCAGCAGCCCTAACCTTTTTGGACTAGCGCAAGGATACGAGCAGTACTTC.

The chain employs TRBV6-4 and TRBJ2-1, with 7 bases lining up with TRBD1. The CDR3 has 17 amino acids. Germline CDR1 reads MRHNA; CDR2 reads SNTAGT. V shed 6 bases, J shed 0 bases, and the junction held 11 bases outside the gene matches. The CDR3 nucleotides read TGTGCCAGCAGAGAGACAGGGACGCCCCACTCCTACAATGAGCAGTTCTTC. It specifies CASRETGTPHSYNEQFF.

The gene calls are TRBV11-2 and TRBJ2-3; 11 bases map to TRBD1. CDR1 and CDR2 (germline): SGHAT, FQNNGV. CDR3 length: 18 residues. Germline trimming cut 1 base from V and 1 base from J; bases unmatched to any gene: 7. The CDR3 is CASSLVTGTGGGTDTQYF. The CDR3 DNA is TGTGCCAGCAGCTTAGTCACCGGGACAGGGGGGGGCACAGATACGCAGTATTTT.

This chain uses TRBV27 with TRBJ1-2, with a tentative D call TRBD1 (5 bases). The CDR3 totals 15 residues. V was pared by 2 bases and J by 4 bases, with 14 bases between. CDR1 and CDR2 from the germline V gene are MNHEY and SMNVEV (reference sequence). The CDR3 coding sequence is TGTGCCAGCAGTTTAGGAGGGGAAGTAGGCTATGGCTACACCTTC. This gives the protein CASSLGGEVGYGYTF.

V gene TRBV10-3 combines with J gene TRBJ2-7, with D possibly TRBD2 on 7 matching bases. Germline V lookup: CDR1 ENHRY, CDR2 SYGVKD. Trimming took off 5 bases at V and 6 bases at J, with 17 bases between the two ends. The CDR3 has 14 amino acids. The CDR3 loop is CAISSYGGAGEQYF. The CDR3, as DNA: TGTGCCATCAGTTCATATGGGGGGGCTGGCGAGCAGTACTTC.

The chain couples TRBV20-1 to TRBJ2-1; D is unresolved. The germline V gene encodes CDR1 DFQATT and CDR2 SNEGSKA (reference sequence). V shed 6 bases and J shed 5 bases, with 5 bases lying between them. This CDR3 region has 10 residues. This CDR3 is CSATNNEQFF. The DNA of the CDR3 is TGCAGTGCCACTAACAATGAGCAGTTCTTC.

This chain joins TRBV21-1 and TRBJ1-1; the table's D call of TRBD1 was not tested on the DNA. TRBV21-1 is deemed a pseudogene. This CDR3 region has 11 residues. CDR3 residues: CANPQGAQAFF. DNA for the CDR3: TGTGCCAACCCACAGGGGGCCCAAGCTTTCTTT.

J is TRBJ1-4 and V is TRBV9; 7 nucleotides line up with TRBD1. The CDR3 loop spans 15 amino acids. The germline V gene encodes CDR1 SGDLS and CDR2 YYNGEE. V trimming: 0 bases; J trimming: 7 bases; junction bases outside the gene matches: 6. The CDR3 nucleotides read TGTGCCAGCAGCGTAGCAACAGGGGAGGCTGAAAAACTGTTTTTT. Translated: CASSVATGEAEKLFF.

This chain links TRBV7-2 with TRBJ1-3, with a tentative D call TRBD1 (6 bases). The CDR3 has 14 amino acids. Germline V lookup: CDR1 SGHTA, CDR2 FQGNSA. V lost 2 bases and J lost 6, with 11 bases in between. The CDR3 spells CASSLNRDPNTIYF. DNA for the CDR3: TGTGCCAGCAGCTTAAACAGGGACCCAAACACCATATATTTT.

V and J are TRBV6-5 and TRBJ1-1; 8 positions match TRBD1. CDR1 and CDR2 (germline): MNHEY, SVGAGI. V gave up 3 bases and J gave up 6 bases; unmatched junction bases: 6. The CDR3 spans 14 residues. The DNA of the CDR3 is TGTGCCAGCAGTTATTTACAGGGGGGATCTGAAGCTTTCTTT. This sequence encodes CASSYLQGGSEAFF.

The chain has TRBV6-5 and TRBJ1-1; 10 bases map to TRBD1. Germline-derived CDR1 and CDR2 are MNHEY and SVGAGI. Germline trimming cut 5 bases from V and 11 bases from J; bases unmatched to any gene: 14. This CDR3 contains 15 residues. CDR3 protein: CASSTTRDRGRIAFF. The DNA for the CDR3 is TGTGCCAGCAGTACTACTCGGGACAGGGGCAGGATTGCTTTCTTT.

The V gene is TRBV15, the J gene TRBJ2-2; D is ambiguous. CDR1 LNHNV and CDR2 YYDKDF come from the germline V gene (reference sequence). This CDR3 has 14 residues. The V and J ends lost 5 bases and 6 bases respectively, with 13 bases between them. In DNA form, the CDR3 reads TGTGCCACCAGCCCACGTCGGGTCCCCGGGGAGCTGTTTTTT. Translating it yields CATSPRRVPGELFF.

This clone has a count of ten or more. V and J are TRBV18 and TRBJ2-7; 10 positions match TRBD1. V was pared by 3 bases and J by 3 bases, with 2 bases of the junction left unmatched. The CDR3 is 14 amino acids. Looked up from germline, CDR1 is KGHSH and CDR2 is LQKENI. Here the CDR3 DNA reads TGTGCCAGCTCACCGGGGACAGGGGACTACGAGCAGTACTTC. Translation: CASSPGTGDYEQYF.

The V and J genes are TRBV13 and TRBJ2-5, with D tentatively TRBD2 (7 bases). V was shortened by 2 bases and J by 1 base, with 11 bases between the two germline ends. Germline lookup yields CDR1 PRHDT and CDR2 FYEKMQ (reference sequence). The CDR3 totals 15 residues. DNA of the CDR3: TGTGCCAGCAGCTTAACCGGGGGGCGCCAAGAGACCCAGTACTTC. This gives the protein CASSLTGGRQETQYF.

CDR3 sequence reads: CASSLGLERSSEQFF. The CDR3 coding sequence is TGTGCCAGCAGCTTAGGACTAGAAAGGAGTAGTGAGCAGTTCTTC. This rearrangement joins TRBV7-9 to TRBJ2-1, with a tentative D call TRBD2 (6 bases). This CDR3 has 15 amino acids. V lost 1 base and J 9 bases, leaving 16 bases between the germline ends. Germline CDR1 and CDR2: SEHNR and FQNEAQ (reference sequence).

V and J are TRBV4-1 and TRBJ2-5; maybe TRBD1 (6 bases). This CDR3 is built from 13 residues. Germline V gene data show CDR1 as MGHRA and CDR2 as YSYEKL. Trimming took 2 bases from V and 4 from J, leaving 8 bases between them. The CDR3 sequence: CASSQLQGETQYF. CDR3 sequence (DNA): TGCGCCAGCAGCCAACTACAGGGAGAGACCCAGTACTTC.

V and J are TRBV6-5 and TRBJ1-1; D not resolved. The CDR3 has 13 residues. Germline V gene lookup returns CDR1 MNHEY and CDR2 SVGAGI. The ends were cut back, 2 bases at V and 1 base at J, with 5 bases in the middle. The CDR3 DNA reads as TGTGCCAGCAGTTACCAACAGAACACTGAAGCTTTCTTT. It translates to CASSYQQNTEAFF.

This chain connects TRBV5-5 to TRBJ2-1; TRBD2 matches at 12 bases. V was clipped by 5 bases and J by 6 bases; unmatched bases: 9. The CDR3 runs 16 residues. CDR1 is SGHKS, CDR2 YYEKEE, per germline (reference sequence). CDR3 in amino acids: CASRRTSGDDRNEQFF. The DNA of the CDR3 is TGTGCCAGCAGGCGGACTAGCGGGGACGATCGCAATGAGCAGTTCTTC.

The rearrangement links TRBV6-1 to TRBJ2-7; tentatively, D is TRBD1 (5 bases). The ends were cut back, 8 bases at V and 3 bases at J, with 14 bases in the middle. The germline gives CDR1 MNHNS, CDR2 SASEGT. This CDR3 region has 13 residues. CDR3: CASVQGNFYEQYF. The CDR3 nucleotides are TGTGCCAGCGTCCAGGGTAATTTCTACGAGCAGTACTTC.

V and J are TRBV27 and TRBJ2-2, with 10 bases that match TRBD1. The CDR3 totals 16 residues. Germline CDR1 is MNHEY and CDR2 is SMNVEV (reference sequence). The ends lost 6 bases at V and 2 bases at J; junction bases unmatched: 6. The CDR3 region is CASSRDRGSNTGELFF. As DNA, the CDR3 is TGTGCCAGCAGCAGGGACAGGGGTTCCAACACCGGGGAGCTGTTTTTT.